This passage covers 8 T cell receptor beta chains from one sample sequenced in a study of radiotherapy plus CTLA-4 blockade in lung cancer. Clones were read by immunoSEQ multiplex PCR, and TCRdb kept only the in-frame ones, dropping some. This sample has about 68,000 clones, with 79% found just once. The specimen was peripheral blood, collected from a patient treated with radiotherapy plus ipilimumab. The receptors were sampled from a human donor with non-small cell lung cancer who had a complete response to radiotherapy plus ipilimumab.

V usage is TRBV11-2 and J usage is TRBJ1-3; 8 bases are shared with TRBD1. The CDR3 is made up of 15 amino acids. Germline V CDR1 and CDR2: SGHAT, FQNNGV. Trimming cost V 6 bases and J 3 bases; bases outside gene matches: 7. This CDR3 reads CASSRQGTYGNTIYF. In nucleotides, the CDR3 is TGTGCCAGCAGTAGACAGGGGACCTATGGAAACACCATATATTTT.

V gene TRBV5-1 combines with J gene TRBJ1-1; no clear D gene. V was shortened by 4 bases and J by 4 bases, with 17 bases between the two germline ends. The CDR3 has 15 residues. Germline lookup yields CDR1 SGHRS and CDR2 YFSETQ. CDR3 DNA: TGCGCCAGCAGCGCGACCCTTTCAATTAGCACTGAAGCTTTCTTT. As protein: CASSATLSISTEAFF. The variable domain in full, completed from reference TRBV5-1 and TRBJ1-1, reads KAGVTQTPRYLIKTRGQQVTLSCSPISGHRSVSWYQQTPGQGLQFLFEYFSETQRNKGNFPGRFSGRQFSNSRSEMNVSTLELGDSALYLCASSATLSISTEAFFGQGTRLTVV.

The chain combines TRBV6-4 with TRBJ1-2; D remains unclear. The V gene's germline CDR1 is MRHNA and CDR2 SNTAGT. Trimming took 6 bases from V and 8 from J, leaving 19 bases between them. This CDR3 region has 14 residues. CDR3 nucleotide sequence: TGTGCCAGCAGCCCCGACACCTTAGGCAGGGGCTACACCTTC. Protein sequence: CASSPDTLGRGYTF.

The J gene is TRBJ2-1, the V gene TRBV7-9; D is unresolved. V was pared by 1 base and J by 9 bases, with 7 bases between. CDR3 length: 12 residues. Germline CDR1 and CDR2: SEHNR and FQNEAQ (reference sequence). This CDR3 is CASSLDVGEQFF. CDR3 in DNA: TGTGCCAGCAGCTTAGACGTAGGTGAGCAGTTCTTC.

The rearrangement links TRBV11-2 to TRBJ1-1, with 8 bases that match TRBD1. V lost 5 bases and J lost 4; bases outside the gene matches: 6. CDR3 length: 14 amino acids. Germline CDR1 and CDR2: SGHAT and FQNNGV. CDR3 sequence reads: CASSRQGRGTEAFF. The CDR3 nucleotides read TGTGCCAGCAGCAGACAGGGGCGGGGCACTGAAGCTTTCTTT. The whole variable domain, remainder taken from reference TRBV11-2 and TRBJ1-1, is EAGVAQSPRYKIIEKRQSVAFWCNPISGHATLYWYQQILGQGPKLLIQFQNNGVVDDSQLPKDRFSAERLKGVDSTLKIQPAKLEDSAVYLCASSRQGRGTEAFFGQGTRLTVV.

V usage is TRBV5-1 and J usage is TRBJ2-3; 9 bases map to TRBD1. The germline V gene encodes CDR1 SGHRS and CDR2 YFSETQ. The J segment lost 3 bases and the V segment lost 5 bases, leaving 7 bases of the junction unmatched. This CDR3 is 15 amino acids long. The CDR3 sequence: CASRGTGKGTDTQYF. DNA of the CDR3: TGCGCCAGCAGAGGGACAGGGAAAGGGACAGATACGCAGTATTTT. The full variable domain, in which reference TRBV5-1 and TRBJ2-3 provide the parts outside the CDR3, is KAGVTQTPRYLIKTRGQQVTLSCSPISGHRSVSWYQQTPGQGLQFLFEYFSETQRNKGNFPGRFSGRQFSNSRSEMNVSTLELGDSALYLCASRGTGKGTDTQYFGPGTRLTVL.

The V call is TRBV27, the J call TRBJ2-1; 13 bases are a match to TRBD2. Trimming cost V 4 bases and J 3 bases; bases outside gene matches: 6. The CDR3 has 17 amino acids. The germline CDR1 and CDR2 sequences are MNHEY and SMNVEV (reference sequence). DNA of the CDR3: TGTGCCAGCAGTTCCGATGGGACTAGCGGGGACTACAATGAGCAGTTCTTC. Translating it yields CASSSDGTSGDYNEQFF.

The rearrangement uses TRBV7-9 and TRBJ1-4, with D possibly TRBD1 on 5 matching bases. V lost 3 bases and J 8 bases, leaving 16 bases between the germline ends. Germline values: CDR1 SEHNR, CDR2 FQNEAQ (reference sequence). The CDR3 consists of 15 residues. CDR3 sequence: CASSLGVGVEEKLFF. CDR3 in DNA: TGTGCCAGCAGCTTGGGGGTTGGGGTGGAGGAAAAACTGTTTTTT.